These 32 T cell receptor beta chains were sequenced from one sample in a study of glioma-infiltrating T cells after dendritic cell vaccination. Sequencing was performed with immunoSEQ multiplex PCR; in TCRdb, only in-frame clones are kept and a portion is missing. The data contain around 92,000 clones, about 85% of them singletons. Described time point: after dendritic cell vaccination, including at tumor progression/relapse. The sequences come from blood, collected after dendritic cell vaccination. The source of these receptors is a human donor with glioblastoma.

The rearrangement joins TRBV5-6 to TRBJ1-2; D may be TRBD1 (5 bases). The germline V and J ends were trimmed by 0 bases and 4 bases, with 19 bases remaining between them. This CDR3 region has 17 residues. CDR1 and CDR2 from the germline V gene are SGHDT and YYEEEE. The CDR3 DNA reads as TGTGCCAGCAGCTTGGATGGACACCTGGTTCAGGCCTATGGCTACACCTTC. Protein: CASSLDGHLVQAYGYTF.

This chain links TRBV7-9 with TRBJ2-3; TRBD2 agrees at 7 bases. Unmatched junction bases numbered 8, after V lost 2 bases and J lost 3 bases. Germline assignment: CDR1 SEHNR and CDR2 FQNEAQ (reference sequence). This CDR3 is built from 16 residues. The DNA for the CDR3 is TGTGCCAGCAGCTTATGGGGGGAGGGCGGAACAGATACGCAGTATTTT. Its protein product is CASSLWGEGGTDTQYF.

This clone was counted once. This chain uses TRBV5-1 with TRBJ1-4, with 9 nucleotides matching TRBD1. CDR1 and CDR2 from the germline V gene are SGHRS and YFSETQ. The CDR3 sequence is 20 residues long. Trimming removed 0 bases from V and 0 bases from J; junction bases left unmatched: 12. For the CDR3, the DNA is TGCGCCAGCAGCTTGGCCCCTAACACAGGGGGCGCGTCAACTAATGAAAAACTGTTTTTT. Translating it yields CASSLAPNTGGASTNEKLFF.

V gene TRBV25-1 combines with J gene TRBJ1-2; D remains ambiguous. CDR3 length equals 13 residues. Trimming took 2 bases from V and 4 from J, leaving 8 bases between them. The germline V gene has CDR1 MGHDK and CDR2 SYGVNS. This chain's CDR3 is CASSEQDGYGYTF. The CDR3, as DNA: TGTGCCAGCAGTGAACAGGATGGCTATGGCTACACCTTC.

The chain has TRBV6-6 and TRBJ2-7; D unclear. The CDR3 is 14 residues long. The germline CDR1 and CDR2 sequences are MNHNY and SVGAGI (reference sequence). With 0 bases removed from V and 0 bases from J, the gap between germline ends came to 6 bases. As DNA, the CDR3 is TGTGCCAGCAGTTACTCGGTCAGCTCCTACGAGCAGTACTTC. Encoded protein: CASSYSVSSYEQYF.

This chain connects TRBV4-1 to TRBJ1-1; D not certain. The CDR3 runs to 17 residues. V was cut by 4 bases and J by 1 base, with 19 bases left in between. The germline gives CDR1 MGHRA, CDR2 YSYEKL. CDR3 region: CASSLRPTDRGNTEAFF. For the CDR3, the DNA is TGCGCCAGCAGCCTCCGCCCTACCGACCGGGGGAACACTGAAGCTTTCTTT.

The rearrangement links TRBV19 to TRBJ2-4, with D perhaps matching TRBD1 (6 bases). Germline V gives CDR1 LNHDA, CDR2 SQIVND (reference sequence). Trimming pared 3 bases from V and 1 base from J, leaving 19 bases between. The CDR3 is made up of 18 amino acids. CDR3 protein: CASSIPIAQGGAKNIQYF. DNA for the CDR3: TGTGCCAGTAGTATCCCAATAGCACAGGGTGGGGCCAAAAACATTCAGTACTTC.

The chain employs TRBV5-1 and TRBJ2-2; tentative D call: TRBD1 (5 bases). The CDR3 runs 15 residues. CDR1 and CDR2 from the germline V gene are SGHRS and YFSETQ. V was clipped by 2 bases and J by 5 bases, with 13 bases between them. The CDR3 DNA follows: TGCGCCAGCAGCTTCCACATGTACAGGACCGGGGAGCTGTTTTTT. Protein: CASSFHMYRTGELFF. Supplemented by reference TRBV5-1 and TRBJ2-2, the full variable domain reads KAGVTQTPRYLIKTRGQQVTLSCSPISGHRSVSWYQQTPGQGLQFLFEYFSETQRNKGNFPGRFSGRQFSNSRSEMNVSTLELGDSALYLCASSFHMYRTGELFFGEGSRLTVL.

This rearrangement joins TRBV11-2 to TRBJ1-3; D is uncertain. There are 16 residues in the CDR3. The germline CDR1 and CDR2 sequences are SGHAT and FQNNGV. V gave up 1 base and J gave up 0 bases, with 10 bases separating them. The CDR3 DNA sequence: TGTGCCAGCAGCTTAGGAGCCTTACCCTCTGGAAACACCATATATTTT. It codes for CASSLGALPSGNTIYF.

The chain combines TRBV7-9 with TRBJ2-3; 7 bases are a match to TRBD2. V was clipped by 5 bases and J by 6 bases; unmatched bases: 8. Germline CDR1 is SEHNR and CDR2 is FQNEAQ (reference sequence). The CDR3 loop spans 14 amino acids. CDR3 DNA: TGTGCCAGCAGCCCACGACTAGCTTTGGATACGCAGTATTTT. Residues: CASSPRLALDTQYF.

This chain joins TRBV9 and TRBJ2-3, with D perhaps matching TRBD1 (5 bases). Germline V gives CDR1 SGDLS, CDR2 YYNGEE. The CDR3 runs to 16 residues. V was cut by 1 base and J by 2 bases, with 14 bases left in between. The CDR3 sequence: CASSVSGLGYTDTQYF. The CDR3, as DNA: TGTGCCAGCAGCGTATCAGGGCTTGGATACACAGATACGCAGTATTTT.

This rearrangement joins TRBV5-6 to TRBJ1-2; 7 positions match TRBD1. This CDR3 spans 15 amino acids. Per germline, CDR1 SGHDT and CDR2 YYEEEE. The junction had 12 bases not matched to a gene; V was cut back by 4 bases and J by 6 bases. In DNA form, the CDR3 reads TGTGCCAGCAGCCCCATTGGCCGAGACAGGGATGGCTACACCTTC. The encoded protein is CASSPIGRDRDGYTF. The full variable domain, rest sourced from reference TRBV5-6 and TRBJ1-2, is DAGVTQSPTHLIKTRGQQVTLRCSPKSGHDTVSWYQQALGQGPQFIFQYYEEEERQRGNFPDRFSGHQFPNYSSELNVNALLLGDSALYLCASSPIGRDRDGYTFGSGTRLTVV.

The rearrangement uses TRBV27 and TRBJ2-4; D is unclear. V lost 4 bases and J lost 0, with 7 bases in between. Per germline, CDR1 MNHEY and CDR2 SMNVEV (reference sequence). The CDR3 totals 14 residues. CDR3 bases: TGTGCCAGCAGTTCCACAGTAGCCAAAAACATTCAGTACTTC. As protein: CASSSTVAKNIQYF.

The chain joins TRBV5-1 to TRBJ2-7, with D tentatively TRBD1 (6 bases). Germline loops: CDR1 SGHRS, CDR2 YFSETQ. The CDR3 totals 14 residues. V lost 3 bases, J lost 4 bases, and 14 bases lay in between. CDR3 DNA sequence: TGCGCCAGCAGCTCCGGGACAAGTGCGTACGAGCAGTACTTC. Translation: CASSSGTSAYEQYF.

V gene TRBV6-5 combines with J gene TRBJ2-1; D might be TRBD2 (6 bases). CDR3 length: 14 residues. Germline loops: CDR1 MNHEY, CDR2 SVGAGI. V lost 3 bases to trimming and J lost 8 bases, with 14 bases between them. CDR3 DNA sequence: TGTGCCAGCAGTTATGGGGTAGCGGTACATGAGCAGTTCTTC. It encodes CASSYGVAVHEQFF.

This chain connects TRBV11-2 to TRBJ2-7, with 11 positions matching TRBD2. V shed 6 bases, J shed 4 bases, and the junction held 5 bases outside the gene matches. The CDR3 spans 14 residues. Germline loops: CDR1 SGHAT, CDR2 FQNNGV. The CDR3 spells CASRPGLAAYEQYF. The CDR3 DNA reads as TGTGCCAGCAGGCCGGGACTAGCGGCATACGAGCAGTACTTC.

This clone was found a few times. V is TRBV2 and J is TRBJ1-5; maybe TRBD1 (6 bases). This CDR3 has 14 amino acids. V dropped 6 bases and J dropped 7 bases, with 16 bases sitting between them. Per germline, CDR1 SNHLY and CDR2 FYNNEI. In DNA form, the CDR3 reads TGTGCCAGCAGCGTAGAAGGGGGTTTACAGCCCCAGCATTTT. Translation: CASSVEGGLQPQHF.

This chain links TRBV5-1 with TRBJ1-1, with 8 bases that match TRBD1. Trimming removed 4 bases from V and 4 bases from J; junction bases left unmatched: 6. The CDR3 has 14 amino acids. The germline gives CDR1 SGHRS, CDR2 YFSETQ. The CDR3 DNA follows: TGCGCCAGCAGCCTACAGGGGGTCATCACTGAAGCTTTCTTT. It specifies CASSLQGVITEAFF. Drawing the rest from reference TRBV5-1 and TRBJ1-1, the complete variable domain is KAGVTQTPRYLIKTRGQQVTLSCSPISGHRSVSWYQQTPGQGLQFLFEYFSETQRNKGNFPGRFSGRQFSNSRSEMNVSTLELGDSALYLCASSLQGVITEAFFGQGTRLTVV.

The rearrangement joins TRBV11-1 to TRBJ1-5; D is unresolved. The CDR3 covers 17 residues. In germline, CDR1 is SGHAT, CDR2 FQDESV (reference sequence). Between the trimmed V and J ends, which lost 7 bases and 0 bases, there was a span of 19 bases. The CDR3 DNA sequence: TGTGCCAGCAAGCCGCGAGCCCCGCTCAATAGCAATCAGCCCCAGCATTTT. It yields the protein CASKPRAPLNSNQPQHF.

The CDR3 DNA follows: TGTGCCTGGATCCGTATATCACCCCCAGGGGGAAACTATGGCTACACCTTC. Translation gives CAWIRISPPGGNYGYTF. The V gene is TRBV30, the J gene TRBJ1-2; 7 bases are shared with TRBD1. Looked up from germline, CDR1 is GTSNPN and CDR2 is SVGIG (reference sequence). J lost 2 bases, V lost 4 bases, and 16 bases had no gene match. The CDR3 is made up of 17 amino acids.

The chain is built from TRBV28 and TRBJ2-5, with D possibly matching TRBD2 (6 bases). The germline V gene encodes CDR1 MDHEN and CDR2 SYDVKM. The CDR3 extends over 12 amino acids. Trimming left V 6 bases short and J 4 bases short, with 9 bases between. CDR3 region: CASRGGSETQYF. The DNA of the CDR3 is TGTGCCAGCAGGGGGGGTTCAGAGACCCAGTACTTC.

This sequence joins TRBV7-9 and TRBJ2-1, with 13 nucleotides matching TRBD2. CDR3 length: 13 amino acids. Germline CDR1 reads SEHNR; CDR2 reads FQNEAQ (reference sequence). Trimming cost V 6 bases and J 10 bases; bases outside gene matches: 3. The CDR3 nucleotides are TGTGCCAGCAGACTAGCGGGAGGGGAAGAGCAGTTCTTC. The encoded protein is CASRLAGGEEQFF.

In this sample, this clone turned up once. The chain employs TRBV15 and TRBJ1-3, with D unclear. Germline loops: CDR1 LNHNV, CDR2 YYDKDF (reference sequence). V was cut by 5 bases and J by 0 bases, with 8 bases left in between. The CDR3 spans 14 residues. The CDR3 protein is CATSGQTSGNTIYF. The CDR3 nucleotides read TGTGCCACCAGCGGGCAAACCTCTGGAAACACCATATATTTT.

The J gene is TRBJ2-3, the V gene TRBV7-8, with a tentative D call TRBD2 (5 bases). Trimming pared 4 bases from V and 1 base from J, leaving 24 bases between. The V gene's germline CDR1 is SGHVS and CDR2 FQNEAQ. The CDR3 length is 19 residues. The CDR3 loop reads CASSWGLGRGGRGTDTQYF. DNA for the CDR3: TGTGCCAGCAGCTGGGGTTTGGGCCGGGGTGGTCGGGGCACAGATACGCAGTATTTT. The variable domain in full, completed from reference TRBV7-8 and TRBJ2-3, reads GAGVSQSPRYKVAKRGQDVALRCDPISGHVSLFWYQQALGQGPEFLTYFQNEAQLDKSGLPSDRFFAERPEGSVSTLKIQRTQQEDSAVYLCASSWGLGRGGRGTDTQYFGPGTRLTVL.

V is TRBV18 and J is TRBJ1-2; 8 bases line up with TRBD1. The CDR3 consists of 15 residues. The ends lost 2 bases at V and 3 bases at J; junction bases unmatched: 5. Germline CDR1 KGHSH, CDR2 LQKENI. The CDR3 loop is CASSPGQGPHYGYTF. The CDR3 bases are TGTGCCAGCTCACCAGGACAGGGACCTCACTATGGCTACACCTTC.

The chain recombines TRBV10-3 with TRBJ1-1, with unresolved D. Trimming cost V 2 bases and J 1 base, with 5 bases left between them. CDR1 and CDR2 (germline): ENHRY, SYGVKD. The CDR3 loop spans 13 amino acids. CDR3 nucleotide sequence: TGTGCCATCAGTGAGGGGCCGAACACTGAAGCTTTCTTT. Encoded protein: CAISEGPNTEAFF.

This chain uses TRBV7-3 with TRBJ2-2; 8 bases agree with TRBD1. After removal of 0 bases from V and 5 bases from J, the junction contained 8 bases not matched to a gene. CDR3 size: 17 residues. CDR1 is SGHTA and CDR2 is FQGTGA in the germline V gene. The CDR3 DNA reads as TGTGCCAGCAGCTTAACGAGACAGGGGAGTGGGACCGGGGAGCTGTTTTTT. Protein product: CASSLTRQGSGTGELFF.

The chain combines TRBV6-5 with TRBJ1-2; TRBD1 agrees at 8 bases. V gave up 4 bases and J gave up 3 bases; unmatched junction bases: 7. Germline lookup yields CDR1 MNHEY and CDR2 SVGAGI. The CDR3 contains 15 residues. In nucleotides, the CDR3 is TGTGCCAGCAGTTCGACAGGGGTCAGGGACTATGGCTACACCTTC. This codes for CASSSTGVRDYGYTF.

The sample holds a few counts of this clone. CDR3 nucleotides: TGTGCCAGCAGTTTCATGGGACAGGGGTACGAGCAGTACTTC. It is translated as CASSFMGQGYEQYF. V usage is TRBV27 and J usage is TRBJ2-7, with 10 bases fitting TRBD1. The CDR3 loop spans 14 amino acids. With V trimmed by 3 bases and J by 4 bases, 3 bases remained unmatched. Germline assignment: CDR1 MNHEY and CDR2 SMNVEV (reference sequence).

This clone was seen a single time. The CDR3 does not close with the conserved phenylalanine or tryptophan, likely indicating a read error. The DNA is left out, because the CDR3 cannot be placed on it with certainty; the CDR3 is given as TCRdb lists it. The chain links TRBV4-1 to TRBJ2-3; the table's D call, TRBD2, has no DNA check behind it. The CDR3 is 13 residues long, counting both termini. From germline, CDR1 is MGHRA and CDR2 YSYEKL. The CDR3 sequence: CASSPGPKRGPEL.

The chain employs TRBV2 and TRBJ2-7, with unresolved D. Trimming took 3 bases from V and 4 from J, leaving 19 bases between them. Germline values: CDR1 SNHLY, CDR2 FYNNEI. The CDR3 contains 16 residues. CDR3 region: CASSDLALRLRYEQYF. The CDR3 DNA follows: TGTGCCAGCAGTGATCTGGCTTTGAGGCTACGGTACGAGCAGTACTTC.

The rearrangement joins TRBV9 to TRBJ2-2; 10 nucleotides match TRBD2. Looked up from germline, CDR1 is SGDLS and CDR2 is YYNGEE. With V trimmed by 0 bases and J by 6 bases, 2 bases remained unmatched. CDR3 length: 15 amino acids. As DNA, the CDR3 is TGTGCCAGCAGCGTAGCTAGCGGGGGCGCCGGGGAGCTGTTTTTT. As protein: CASSVASGGAGELFF.